These 14 T cell receptor beta chains originate from one sample sequenced in a study of shared clonotypes between healthy human individuals. Profiling relied on immunoSEQ multiplex PCR, and the TCRdb table lists in-frame clones only, not all of them. The sample contains approximately 2.1 million clones, 85% to 95% of which appear only once. The source material was naive CD4+ T cells from PBMCs. As for subset: CD45RA+ positively selected. All receptors come from a man between 18 and 29 years old in good health. Some clones in this sample may be carry-over from other donors' samples.

V and J are TRBV4-1 and TRBJ1-2; D is unresolved. The CDR3 covers 15 residues. Germline assignment: CDR1 MGHRA and CDR2 YSYEKL. Trimming left V 3 bases short and J 2 bases short, with 13 bases between. The CDR3 region is CASSQTQDYNYGYTF. As DNA, the CDR3 is TGCGCCAGCAGCCAGACCCAGGATTACAACTATGGCTACACCTTC.

This chain links TRBV5-4 with TRBJ2-1; D unresolved. The V end lost 1 base, the J end lost 6 bases, and 14 bases lay between the germline ends. Germline CDR1 SGHNT, CDR2 YYREEE (reference sequence). This CDR3 contains 15 residues. CDR3 amino acids: CASSLLSPNPNEQFF. CDR3 sequence (DNA): TGTGCCAGCAGCTTGTTGTCCCCGAATCCCAATGAGCAGTTCTTC.

The chain employs TRBV7-2 and TRBJ2-7; D perhaps matches TRBD2 (6 bases). CDR1 and CDR2 from the germline V gene are SGHTA and FQGNSA. CDR3 length: 15 residues. V lost 0 bases and J lost 2, with 11 bases in between. CDR3 bases: TGTGCCAGCAGCTTAGCGCACGGGGGTACCTACGAGCAGTACTTC. Amino acid sequence: CASSLAHGGTYEQYF. Using reference TRBV7-2 and TRBJ2-7 for the parts outside the CDR3, the full variable domain is GAGVSQSPSNKVTEKGKDVELRCDPISGHTALYWYRQSLGQGLEFLIYFQGNSAPDKSGLPSDRFSAERTGGSVSTLTIQRTQQEDSAVYLCASSLAHGGTYEQYFGPGTRLTVT.

This chain links TRBV11-2 with TRBJ2-2; 7 bases fit TRBD1. V shed 5 bases, J shed 5 bases, and the junction held 11 bases outside the gene matches. The CDR3 totals 16 residues. Germline-derived CDR1 and CDR2 are SGHAT and FQNNGV. DNA for the CDR3: TGTGCCAGCAGCACCTACAGGGGCCCGGGGACCGGGGAGCTGTTTTTT. Amino acid sequence: CASSTYRGPGTGELFF.

This chain joins TRBV18 and TRBJ2-1; D might be TRBD2 (5 bases). The V gene lost 3 bases and the J gene lost 14 bases, with 17 bases spanning the gap. Germline V gene lookup returns CDR1 KGHSH and CDR2 LQKENI. The CDR3 spans 13 residues. The CDR3: CASSPVPDTGKFF. DNA of the CDR3: TGTGCCAGCTCACCGGTACCCGACACGGGGAAGTTCTTC.

The chain recombines TRBV5-4 with TRBJ2-7; a possible D gene is TRBD1 (6 bases). CDR1 SGHNT and CDR2 YYREEE come from the germline V gene (reference sequence). The CDR3 is 15 residues long. V was cut by 0 bases and J by 5 bases, with 15 bases left in between. The CDR3 protein is CASSLGTGHWDEQYF. For the CDR3, the DNA is TGTGCCAGCAGCTTGGGTACGGGACATTGGGACGAGCAGTACTTC.

The chain recombines TRBV21-1 with TRBJ1-4. TRBV21-1 is described as a pseudogene. The CDR3 sequence is 16 residues long. The CDR3 spells CASSRWGEATNEKLFF. The CDR3 nucleotides are TGTGCCAGCAGCCGATGGGGGGAGGCAACTAATGAAAAACTGTTTTTT.

To note about this clone: This same CDR3 is encoded by further DNA sequences in the sample. V usage is TRBV28 and J usage is TRBJ2-2; either TRBD1 or TRBD2 may fit D (6 bases each). The CDR3 sequence is 14 residues long. V was shortened by 5 bases and J by 4 bases, with 11 bases between the two germline ends. The germline CDR1 and CDR2 sequences are MDHEN and SYDVKM. DNA of the CDR3: TGTGCCAGCAGTCCCCCGGGGGCCACCGGGGAGCTGTTTTTT. It specifies CASSPPGATGELFF.

Notes on this clone: This sample also contains other DNA sequences that code for the same CDR3. V gene TRBV11-2 combines with J gene TRBJ1-2, with D possibly being TRBD1 (6 bases). The germline gives CDR1 SGHAT, CDR2 FQNNGV. CDR3 length: 13 residues. The V and J ends lost 1 base and 7 bases respectively, with 10 bases between them. The CDR3 sequence: CASSLVGGGGYTF. The CDR3 region has the DNA TGTGCCAGCAGCTTAGTTGGGGGCGGTGGCTACACCTTC.

The CDR3 nucleotides read TGTGCCAGCAGCCCTTACTCAGCGGCTAGCACAGATACGCAGTATTTT. Translation gives CASSPYSAASTDTQYF. This chain links TRBV11-2 with TRBJ2-3; TRBD2 is a possible D gene (5 bases). The germline V and J ends were trimmed by 5 bases and 0 bases, with 15 bases remaining between them. Germline loops: CDR1 SGHAT, CDR2 FQNNGV. The CDR3 runs 16 residues.

This chain joins TRBV4-1 and TRBJ2-1, with 7 nucleotides matching TRBD2. The CDR3 length is 17 residues. Unmatched junction bases numbered 10, after V lost 5 bases and J lost 0 bases. Germline values: CDR1 MGHRA, CDR2 YSYEKL. The CDR3 coding sequence is TGCGCCAGCAGCTTAGGGAGGGGACCGAGCTCCTACAATGAGCAGTTCTTC. Translated: CASSLGRGPSSYNEQFF.

The chain is built from TRBV6-1 and TRBJ2-5, with D unresolved. V lost 7 bases, J lost 4 bases, and 13 bases lay in between. The CDR3 runs to 13 residues. Per the germline V gene, CDR1 is MNHNS and CDR2 is SASEGT. The CDR3 loop reads CASTRRWGETQYF. DNA for the CDR3: TGTGCCAGCACCCGCAGGTGGGGAGAGACCCAGTACTTC.

This chain joins TRBV7-2 and TRBJ2-5; D is perhaps TRBD2 (5 bases). Germline values: CDR1 SGHTA, CDR2 FQGNSA. Trimming pared 3 bases from V and 7 bases from J, leaving 18 bases between. CDR3 length equals 15 residues. The CDR3 bases are TGTGCCAGCAGCTTGGTAGCTACCGAACGGGGGACCCAGTACTTC. It specifies CASSLVATERGTQYF.

The J gene is TRBJ1-1, the V gene TRBV4-2, with TRBD1 identical over 7 bases. With 1 base clipped from V and 4 bases from J, the junction kept 3 bases outside the gene matches. Germline V lookup: CDR1 LGHNA, CDR2 YNFKEQ. The CDR3 is 14 amino acids. The CDR3 is CASSQGYRGTEAFF. The CDR3 nucleotides are TGTGCCAGCAGCCAAGGATACAGGGGCACTGAAGCTTTCTTT.